A single T cell receptor beta chain is shown here with its context. Its specificity is unknown. Trimming cost V 7 bases and J 7 bases; bases outside gene matches: 10. The CDR3 runs to 14 residues. Germline V gene data show CDR1 as MDHEN and CDR2 as SYDVKM. Amplified material comprised TCR beta CDR3 regions derived from RNA transcripts. The first-round RT-PCR employed HTBI primers together with the Qiagen OneStep RT-PCR kit. A multiplex PCR was then performed as the second round. From the multiplex PCR reads, TCRdb called clonotypes with MiXCR, one entry per CDR3 protein. The profile shows fewer than 600,000 distinct CDR3 sequences, 14% of them singletons. This sample was taken from a study of Graves' ophthalmopathy and Graves' hyperthyroidism. Study outcomes and limitations: Researchers report that a 13-signature model separated ophthalmopathy from stable hyperthyroidism, posting less than 90% sensitivity and approximately 81% specificity. Thyroid clonotypes that were expanded above 0.001 frequency mostly also appeared in blood.

The V call is TRBV28, the J call TRBJ2-5; 9 positions agree with TRBD2. This receptor was obtained from a woman in her twenties or thirties with Graves' ophthalmopathy. The specimen sequenced was blood. The CDR3 bases are TGTGCCAGCAAACCCACTAGCGGGCTGGGGACCCAGTACTTC. Its protein is CASKPTSGLGTQYF.